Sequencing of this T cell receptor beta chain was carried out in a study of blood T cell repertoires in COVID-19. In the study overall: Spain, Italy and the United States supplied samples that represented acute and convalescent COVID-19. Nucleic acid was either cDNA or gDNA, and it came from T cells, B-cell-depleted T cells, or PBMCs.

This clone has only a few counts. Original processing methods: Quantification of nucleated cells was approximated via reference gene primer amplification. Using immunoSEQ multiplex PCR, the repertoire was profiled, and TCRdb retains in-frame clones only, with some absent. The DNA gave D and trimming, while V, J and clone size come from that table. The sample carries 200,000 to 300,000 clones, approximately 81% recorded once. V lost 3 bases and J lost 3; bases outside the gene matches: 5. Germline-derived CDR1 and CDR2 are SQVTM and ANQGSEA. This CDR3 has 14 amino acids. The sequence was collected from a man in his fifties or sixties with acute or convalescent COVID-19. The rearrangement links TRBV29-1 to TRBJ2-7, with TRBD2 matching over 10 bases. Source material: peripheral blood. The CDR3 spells CSVEASGSFYEQYF. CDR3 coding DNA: TGCAGCGTTGAGGCTAGCGGGAGCTTCTACGAGCAGTACTTC.